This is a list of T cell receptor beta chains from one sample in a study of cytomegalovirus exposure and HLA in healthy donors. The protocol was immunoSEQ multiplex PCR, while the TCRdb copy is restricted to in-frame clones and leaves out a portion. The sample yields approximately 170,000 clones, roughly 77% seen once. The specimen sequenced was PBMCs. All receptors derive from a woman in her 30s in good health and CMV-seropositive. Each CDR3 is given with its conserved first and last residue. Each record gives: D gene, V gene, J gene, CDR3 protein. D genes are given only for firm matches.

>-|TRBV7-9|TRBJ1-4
CASSLIQGPNEKLFF
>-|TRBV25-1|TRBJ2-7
CAENARDEQYF
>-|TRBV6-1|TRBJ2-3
CASSEELGGTDTQYF
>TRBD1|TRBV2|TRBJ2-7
CASRSPGQMYEQYF
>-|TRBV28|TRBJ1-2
CASSFRGSNYGYTF
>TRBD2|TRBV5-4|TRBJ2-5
CASSLDPSGGRNEETQYF
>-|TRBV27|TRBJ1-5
CASSLLGDQPQHF
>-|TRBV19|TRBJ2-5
CASSIAVQETQYF
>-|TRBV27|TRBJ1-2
CASSPHTGPSNYGYTF
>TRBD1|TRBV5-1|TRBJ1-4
CASSHGAGTGNEKLFF
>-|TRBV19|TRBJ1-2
CASSIGGNGYTF
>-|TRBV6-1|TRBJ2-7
CATRAVEASEQYF
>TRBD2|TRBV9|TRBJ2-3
CASSARTGRTSGRTDTQYF
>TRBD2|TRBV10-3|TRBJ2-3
CAISESLAGDTQYF
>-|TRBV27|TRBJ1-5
CASSLYLSSNQPQHF
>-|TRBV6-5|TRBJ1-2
CASSYPGVGGYTF
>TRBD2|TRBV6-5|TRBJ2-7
CASSYTDREGNEQYF
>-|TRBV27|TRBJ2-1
CASSLQAPNEQFF
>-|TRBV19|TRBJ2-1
CASSIGEWDNEQFF
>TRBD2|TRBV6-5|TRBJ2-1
CASSARLAGKFF
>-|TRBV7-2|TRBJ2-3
CASSLAGGDTQYF
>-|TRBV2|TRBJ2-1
CATTASVVINEQFF
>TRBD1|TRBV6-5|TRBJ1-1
CASSYATGAKAFF
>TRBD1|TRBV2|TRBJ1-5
CASSGDRVGQPQHF
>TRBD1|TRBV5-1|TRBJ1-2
CASSLAGGEYGYTF
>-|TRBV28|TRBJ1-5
CASSPDGQGHQPQHF
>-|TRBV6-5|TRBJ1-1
CASSSPTGTEAFF
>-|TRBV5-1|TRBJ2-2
CASSLDLYRETGELFF
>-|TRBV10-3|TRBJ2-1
CAISEGEDYNEQFF
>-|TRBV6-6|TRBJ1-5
CASILGANQPQHF
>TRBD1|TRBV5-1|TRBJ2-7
CASSFQAGGGYEQYF
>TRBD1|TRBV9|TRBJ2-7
CASSSGTGAYEQYF
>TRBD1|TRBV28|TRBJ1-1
CASRLPGTGEAFF